This entry concerns a single TCR beta chain. Its antigen is as yet unknown. These data come from a study of graft-versus-host responses after intestinal transplantation. The CDR3 has 15 residues. The V gene's germline CDR1 is MNHEY and CDR2 SVGAGI. With 0 bases removed from V and 7 bases from J, the gap between germline ends came to 15 bases. The table came from immunoSEQ multiplex PCR; TCRdb's copy has only in-frame clones and leaves some out. The table records approximately 99,000 clones, 75% to 95% of them present only once. Notes on the study in general: After transplant, early declines in HvG clones were associated with peak levels of circulating GvH clones. The marrow of recipients harbored GvH clones, and ileum or blood showed some of them first.

The rearrangement joins TRBV6-5 to TRBJ2-5, with D tentatively TRBD1 (6 bases). This TCR derives from a human donor who was the organ donor for an intestinal transplant. The sequencing here drew on unstimulated CD4+ T cells sorted from spleen or lymph node cells, taken before transplant. CDR3 amino acids: CASSYSMSVQGTQYF. CDR3 DNA sequence: TGTGCCAGCAGTTACTCGATGTCGGTACAGGGGACCCAGTACTTC.